These T cell receptor beta chains were read from a single sample in a study of Ad26.COV2.S vaccination and SARS-CoV-2 variants. Generated by immunoSEQ multiplex PCR, the TCRdb table keeps only in-frame clones and is missing some. The sample lists 400,000 to 500,000 clones, 89% seen once, with approximately 2.5% in the top ten. Sequencing was performed on peripheral blood, taken in a trial of Ad26.COV2.S vaccine versus placebo. These receptors were obtained from a person aged 18-65 years who received the Ad26.COV2.S COVID-19 vaccine or a placebo. CDR3s include the opening cysteine and the closing phenylalanine or tryptophan. The order of the fields is CDR3 length, V gene, CDR3 protein.

cdr3_length: 12; v_call: TRBV2; cdr3_aa: CASSVYEQELTF
cdr3_length: 17; v_call: TRBV9; cdr3_aa: CASSVAGWLAGAETQYF
cdr3_length: 14; v_call: TRBV4-2; cdr3_aa: CASSQDLSNQPQHF
cdr3_length: 13; v_call: TRBV6-5; cdr3_aa: CASSKGRTLPLTF
cdr3_length: 16; v_call: TRBV19; cdr3_aa: CASSITGGSNTGELFF
cdr3_length: 16; v_call: TRBV7-3; cdr3_aa: CASSLPRLAGVNEQFF
cdr3_length: 18; v_call: TRBV5-1; cdr3_aa: CASSSVGGSGGTYNEQFF
cdr3_length: 13; v_call: TRBV3-1/TRBV3-2; cdr3_aa: CASSQVGGTEAFF
cdr3_length: 14; v_call: TRBV15; cdr3_aa: CATSRLTSAREQFF
cdr3_length: 16; v_call: TRBV7-9; cdr3_aa: CASSFQAQDRAYGYTF
cdr3_length: 13; v_call: TRBV24-1; cdr3_aa: CATSDIWTGGLFF
cdr3_length: 17; v_call: TRBV28; cdr3_aa: CASSLTQGSRVRNEQFF
cdr3_length: 14; v_call: TRBV5-1; cdr3_aa: CASSSQGIDSPLHF
cdr3_length: 12; v_call: TRBV29-1; cdr3_aa: CSVEDWTGQAFF
cdr3_length: 15; v_call: TRBV4-1; cdr3_aa: CASSRLRGARNTIYF
cdr3_length: 15; v_call: TRBV24-1; cdr3_aa: CATSDQGANYNEQFF
cdr3_length: 16; v_call: TRBV5-1; cdr3_aa: CASSLNRNPGYGEAFF
cdr3_length: 15; v_call: TRBV7-2; cdr3_aa: CASSSPSGLREKLFF
cdr3_length: 12; v_call: TRBV29-1; cdr3_aa: CSVGDRDYGYTF
cdr3_length: 14; v_call: TRBV6-5; cdr3_aa: CASKPGLDYNEQFF
cdr3_length: 16; v_call: TRBV4-3; cdr3_aa: CASSQELAQTSYEQYF
cdr3_length: 16; v_call: TRBV21-1; cdr3_aa: CASSTPGTGMTGELFF
cdr3_length: 14; v_call: TRBV15; cdr3_aa: CATSSQVRADTQYF
cdr3_length: 14; v_call: TRBV5-1; cdr3_aa: CASSLDTFLTEAFF
cdr3_length: 11; v_call: TRBV3-1/TRBV3-2; cdr3_aa: CASSQIGGYTF
cdr3_length: 17; v_call: TRBV7-9; cdr3_aa: CASSRGTGTGGHYGYTF
cdr3_length: 15; v_call: TRBV6-4; cdr3_aa: CASSPSGASTDTQYF
cdr3_length: 18; v_call: TRBV11-3; cdr3_aa: CASSLDGAHDRVLGELFF
cdr3_length: 13; v_call: TRBV7-2; cdr3_aa: CASSLDPNTEAFF
cdr3_length: 15; v_call: TRBV5-8; cdr3_aa: CASSLDRVTKNIQYF
cdr3_length: 15; v_call: TRBV7-6; cdr3_aa: CASSKLPGQGYEQYF
cdr3_length: 15; v_call: TRBV11-2; cdr3_aa: CASSPRRGSTDTQYF
cdr3_length: 13; v_call: TRBV5-1; cdr3_aa: CASSLRFADTQYF
cdr3_length: 13; v_call: TRBV6-5; cdr3_aa: CASSYSTATGYTF
cdr3_length: 14; v_call: TRBV7-3; cdr3_aa: CASSSWAGATEAFF
cdr3_length: 15; v_call: TRBV24-1; cdr3_aa: CATSDFRGGNEKLFF
cdr3_length: 15; v_call: TRBV19; cdr3_aa: CASSAPGRGQETQYF
cdr3_length: 14; v_call: TRBV11-3; cdr3_aa: CASSLAPRRGQPLF
cdr3_length: 12; v_call: TRBV13; cdr3_aa: CASSYRGETQYF
cdr3_length: 14; v_call: TRBV6-5; cdr3_aa: CASSRRQANYEQYF
cdr3_length: 15; v_call: TRBV6-4; cdr3_aa: CASSDSTTGGNEQFF
cdr3_length: 15; v_call: TRBV5-1; cdr3_aa: CASSLAVGQTNIQYF
cdr3_length: 15; v_call: TRBV5-1; cdr3_aa: CASSGGTGRNTEAFF
cdr3_length: 14; v_call: TRBV25-1; cdr3_aa: CASSEVTRSDTQYF
cdr3_length: 11; v_call: TRBV20-1; cdr3_aa: CSASSGVSYTF
cdr3_length: 15; v_call: TRBV11-1; cdr3_aa: CASSLAPTAYNEQFF
cdr3_length: 13; v_call: TRBV5-1; cdr3_aa: CASFGGSQETQYF
cdr3_length: 17; v_call: TRBV5-5; cdr3_aa: CASSSLPQGVSNTEAFF
cdr3_length: 15; v_call: TRBV28; cdr3_aa: CASSDSGRPVNEQFF
cdr3_length: 14; v_call: TRBV5-5; cdr3_aa: CASSPGPLNTEAFF
cdr3_length: 13; v_call: TRBV2; cdr3_aa: CASHRTLFQPQHF
cdr3_length: 14; v_call: TRBV11-1; cdr3_aa: CASSAARTQGAQYF
cdr3_length: 14; v_call: TRBV7-2; cdr3_aa: CASSLGRGRHEQFF
cdr3_length: 15; v_call: TRBV6-1; cdr3_aa: CASSEGQPTTYGYTF